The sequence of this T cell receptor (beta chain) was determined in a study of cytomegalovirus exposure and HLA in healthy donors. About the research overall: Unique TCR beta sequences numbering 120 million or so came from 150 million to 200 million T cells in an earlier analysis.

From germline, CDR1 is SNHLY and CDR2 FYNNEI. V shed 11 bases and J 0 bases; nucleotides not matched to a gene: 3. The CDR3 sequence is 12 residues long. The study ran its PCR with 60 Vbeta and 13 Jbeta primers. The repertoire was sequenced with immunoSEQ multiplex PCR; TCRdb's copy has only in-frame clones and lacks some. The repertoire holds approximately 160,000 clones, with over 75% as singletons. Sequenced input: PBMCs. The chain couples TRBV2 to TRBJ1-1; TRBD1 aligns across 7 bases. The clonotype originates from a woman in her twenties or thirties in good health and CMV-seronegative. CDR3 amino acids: CAPRGMNTEAFF. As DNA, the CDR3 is TGTGCCCCCAGGGGGATGAACACTGAAGCTTTCTTT.